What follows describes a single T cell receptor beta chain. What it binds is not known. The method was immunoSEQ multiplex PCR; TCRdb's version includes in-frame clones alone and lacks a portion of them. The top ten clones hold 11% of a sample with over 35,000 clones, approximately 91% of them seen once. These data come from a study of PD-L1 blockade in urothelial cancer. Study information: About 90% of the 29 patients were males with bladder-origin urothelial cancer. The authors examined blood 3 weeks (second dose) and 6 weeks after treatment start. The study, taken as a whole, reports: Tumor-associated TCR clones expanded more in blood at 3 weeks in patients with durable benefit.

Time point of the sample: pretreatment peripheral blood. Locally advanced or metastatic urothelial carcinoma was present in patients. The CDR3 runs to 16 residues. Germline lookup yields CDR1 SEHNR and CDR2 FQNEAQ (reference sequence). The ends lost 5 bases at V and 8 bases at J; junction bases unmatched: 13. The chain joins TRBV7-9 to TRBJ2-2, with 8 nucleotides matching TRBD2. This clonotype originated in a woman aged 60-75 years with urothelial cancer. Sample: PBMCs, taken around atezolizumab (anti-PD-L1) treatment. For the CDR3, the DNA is TGTGCCAGCAGCCGAGGACAAGGACTAGCCCGAGGGGAGCTGTTTTTT. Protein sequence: CASSRGQGLARGELFF.